A single sample is the source of the 13 T cell receptor beta chains below, sequenced in a study of blood T cell repertoires in COVID-19. The repertoire was sequenced with immunoSEQ multiplex PCR; TCRdb's copy has only in-frame clones and lacks some. The sample carries about 150,000 clones, approximately 88% recorded once. The sample taken for sequencing was peripheral blood. Receptors were obtained from a man aged 55 to 70 with active or convalescent COVID-19.

This chain connects TRBV6-2 or TRBV6-3 to TRBJ1-1, with D maybe TRBD1 (5 bases). V lost 6 bases, J lost 4 bases, and 21 bases lay in between. The CDR3 contains 16 residues. In germline, CDR1 is MNHEY, CDR2 SVGEGT. This CDR3 reads CASSPEGRGRTTEAFF. CDR3 in DNA: TGTGCCAGCAGCCCTGAGGGGAGGGGCCGCACCACTGAAGCTTTCTTT.

The genes are TRBV24-1 and TRBJ1-5, with a tentative D call TRBD1 (6 bases). Germline V CDR1 and CDR2: KGHDR, SFDVKD. The V and J ends lost 4 bases and 0 bases respectively, with 15 bases between them. There are 17 residues in the CDR3. The CDR3, as DNA: TGTGCCACCAGTGAAGGGGGTAACATTTATAGCAATCAGCCCCAGCATTTT. Amino acid sequence: CATSEGGNIYSNQPQHF.

This clone occurred once. The chain joins TRBV9 to TRBJ2-1, with D possibly matching TRBD1 (6 bases). Germline V gene sequence: CDR1 SGDLS, CDR2 YYNGEE. Trimming pared 0 bases from V and 7 bases from J, leaving 17 bases between. The CDR3 runs to 16 residues. CDR3 sequence (DNA): TGTGCCAGCAGCGTAGTGGGACAAGGTGCAGCAAATGAGCAGTTCTTC. Translating gives CASSVVGQGAANEQFF.

V gene TRBV6-4 combines with J gene TRBJ2-1; 9 bases fit TRBD1. Germline CDR1 is MRHNA and CDR2 is SNTAGT. V dropped 0 bases and J dropped 8; count of bases not matched to a gene: 2. The CDR3 length is 14 residues. This CDR3 reads CASSDSGDRDEQFF. CDR3 in DNA: TGTGCCAGCAGTGACTCGGGGGACAGGGATGAGCAGTTCTTC.

The rearrangement links TRBV27 to TRBJ2-1; 12 bases match TRBD2. Germline V gives CDR1 MNHEY, CDR2 SMNVEV (reference sequence). The J segment lost 6 bases and the V segment lost 6 bases, leaving 6 bases of the junction unmatched. The CDR3 has 15 residues. Here the CDR3 reads CASRSGLAGPNEQFF. The CDR3 DNA sequence: TGTGCCAGCAGATCGGGACTAGCGGGTCCCAATGAGCAGTTCTTC.

This chain links TRBV30 with TRBJ2-2, with 8 bases fitting TRBD2. The junction had 7 bases not matched to a gene; V was cut back by 7 bases and J by 3 bases. CDR1 is GTSNPN and CDR2 is SVGIG in the germline V gene (reference sequence). This CDR3 is 14 amino acids long. The CDR3: CASKRELHTGELFF. The CDR3 DNA reads as TGTGCCTCCAAGCGGGAGTTGCACACCGGGGAGCTGTTTTTT.

The V call is TRBV14, the J call TRBJ2-7; TRBD2 is a possible D gene (6 bases). Trimming removed 4 bases at V and 6 bases at J, with 13 bases between. Germline CDR1 SGHDN, CDR2 FVKESK. The CDR3 runs 13 residues. DNA for the CDR3: TGTGCCAGCAGCCTGAGAGCGGGCTTCGAGCAGTACTTC. Amino acid sequence: CASSLRAGFEQYF.

This chain joins TRBV4-2 and TRBJ1-1; 8 nucleotides agree with TRBD1. The CDR3 consists of 15 residues. Per germline, CDR1 LGHNA and CDR2 YNFKEQ. The trim removed 1 base at V and 1 base at J, leaving 2 bases unmatched. CDR3 protein: CASSQVGQGNTEAFF. In DNA, the CDR3 is TGTGCCAGCAGCCAAGTTGGACAGGGGAACACTGAAGCTTTCTTT.

The chain uses TRBV29-1 and TRBJ2-5, with D maybe TRBD1 (6 bases). Between the trimmed V and J ends, which lost 6 bases and 4 bases, there was a span of 12 bases. The CDR3 covers 12 residues. Germline V gene data show CDR1 as SQVTM and CDR2 as ANQGSEA. CDR3 loop: CSVPQGTETQYF. Here the CDR3 DNA reads TGCAGCGTGCCCCAGGGGACAGAGACCCAGTACTTC.

This chain joins TRBV9 and TRBJ1-4; TRBD1 is a possible D gene (6 bases). Trimming cost V 3 bases and J 7 bases, with 22 bases left between them. The CDR3 length is 17 residues. Per the germline V gene, CDR1 is SGDLS and CDR2 is YYNGEE. CDR3 nucleotide sequence: TGTGCCAGCAGCGCCTCCTTCTCGCAGGGGAGAGGTGAAAAACTGTTTTTT. This sequence encodes CASSASFSQGRGEKLFF.

The chain is built from TRBV7-6 and TRBJ2-1, with D maybe TRBD1 (5 bases). Germline V gene sequence: CDR1 SGHVS, CDR2 FNYEAQ. V was pared by 5 bases and J by 6 bases, with 17 bases between. The CDR3 is 15 residues long. CDR3 sequence reads: CASSRRDSLINEQFF. DNA for the CDR3: TGTGCCAGCAGCCGCAGGGATTCCCTAATCAATGAGCAGTTCTTC.

The chain combines TRBV6-5 with TRBJ2-1; D ambiguous. Per germline, CDR1 MNHEY and CDR2 SVGAGI. The CDR3 spans 15 residues. V was pared by 5 bases and J by 8 bases, with 19 bases between. This chain's CDR3 is CASSRVRVPQYEQFF. The CDR3 DNA follows: TGTGCCAGCAGTCGAGTCCGGGTCCCTCAATATGAGCAGTTCTTC.

V usage is TRBV4-2 and J usage is TRBJ2-1, with 10 bases aligning to TRBD2. The CDR3 contains 15 residues. J lost 8 bases, V lost 1 base, and 5 bases had no gene match. The germline V gene encodes CDR1 LGHNA and CDR2 YNFKEQ. The CDR3 nucleotides read TGTGCCAGCAGCCAAGGGCTAGCGGGAGAAGATGAGCAGTTCTTC. Its protein is CASSQGLAGEDEQFF.